The rows below give T cell receptor beta chains drawn from one sample of a study of CD8 T cells in ankylosing spondylitis. Via MiXCR, TCRdb re-called the 5' RACE reads, giving one row per CDR3 protein. The sample carries 390,000 or so distinct CDR3 sequences, 20% to 25% recorded once. The sequenced sample consisted of blood, either unsorted or a sorted T cell fraction (not recorded which). These receptors came from a male donor with ankylosing spondylitis. Each CDR3 is given with its conserved first and last residue. The D gene is left open where the match is weak. Size is stated for part of the rows, as once, few or many counts, or as a class when the clone is expanded.

-	TRBV5-6	-	TRBJ2-3	CASSLGDTLLTDTQYF	TGTGCCAGCAGCTTGGGGGACACCCTTCTCACAGATACGCAGTATTTT
TRBD1	TRBV5-1	many	TRBJ1-4	CASSPGTGTFNEKLFF	TGCGCCAGCAGCCCCGGGACAGGGACATTTAATGAAAAACTGTTTTTT
-	TRBV5-1	-	TRBJ2-7	CASSLPTVSSYEQYF	TGCGCCAGCAGCTTGCCGACGGTCAGCTCCTACGAGCAGTACTTC
TRBD1	TRBV28	few	TRBJ2-4	CASSLWTGTENIQYF	TGTGCCAGCAGTCTCTGGACAGGGACTGAAAACATTCAGTACTTC
TRBD2	TRBV5-1	-	TRBJ2-3	CASSFGRVNTDTQYF	TGCGCCAGCAGTTTCGGGAGGGTGAACACAGATACGCAGTATTTT
TRBD2	TRBV24-1	-	TRBJ2-1	CATSDLRASGRGEQFF	TGTGCCACCAGTGATTTAAGAGCTAGCGGGAGGGGCGAGCAGTTCTTC
TRBD2	TRBV11-2	few	TRBJ2-1	CASSLGRAGAPYEQFF	TGTGCCAGCAGCTTAGGTCGAGCGGGAGCTCCATATGAGCAGTTCTTC
-	TRBV7-8	-	TRBJ1-4	CASSSHREGNEKLFF	TGTGCCAGCAGCTCCCACAGGGAGGGGAATGAAAAACTGTTTTTT
-	TRBV12-3/TRBV12-4	-	TRBJ1-6	CASSLGGGEGSPLHF	TGTGCCAGCAGTTTAGGCGGGGGCGAGGGTTCACCCCTCCACTTT
-	TRBV2	few	TRBJ2-3	CASNERGSTDTQYF	TGTGCCTCCAATGAGAGAGGAAGCACAGATACGCAGTATTTT
-	TRBV5-1	-	TRBJ2-2	CASSFEGGGNTGELFF	TGCGCCAGCAGCTTCGAAGGGGGAGGGAACACCGGGGAGCTGTTTTTT
-	TRBV5-1	-	TRBJ2-3	CASRFPGSGPDTQYF	TGCGCCAGCAGGTTCCCGGGATCTGGGCCAGATACGCAGTATTTT
TRBD1	TRBV20-1	-	TRBJ2-1	CSARGATGGGEQFF	TGCAGTGCTAGAGGCGCAACAGGGGGCGGGGAGCAGTTCTTC
TRBD1	TRBV5-1	-	TRBJ1-3	CASSLHWTGTGNTIYF	TGCGCCAGCAGCTTGCACTGGACAGGGACTGGAAACACCATATATTTT
TRBD1	TRBV3-1	-	TRBJ2-5	CASSQTGEETQYF	TGTGCCAGCAGCCAAACAGGGGAAGAGACCCAGTACTTC
-	TRBV4-2	few	TRBJ2-5	CASSQEAVQETQYF	TGTGCCAGCAGCCAAGAGGCTGTACAAGAGACCCAGTACTTC
TRBD1	TRBV20-1	few	TRBJ1-6	CSARDRGYSNSPLHF	TGCAGTGCTAGGGACAGGGGGTATTCTAATTCACCCCTCCACTTT
-	TRBV5-1	-	TRBJ2-2	CASSLGGGLLSTGELFF	TGCGCCAGCAGCTTGGGGGGTGGACTACTCTCCACCGGGGAGCTGTTTTTT
-	TRBV20-1	-	TRBJ2-7	CSAVRRGNSYEQYF	TGCAGTGCCGTAAGGAGGGGCAACTCCTACGAGCAGTACTTC
TRBD1	TRBV7-9	few	TRBJ1-5	CASSSTGGRGSNQPQHF	TGTGCCAGCAGCTCGACAGGGGGGCGGGGGAGCAATCAGCCCCAGCATTTT
-	TRBV15	few	TRBJ1-5	CATSRDEGNQPQHF	TGTGCCACCAGCAGAGATGAGGGGAATCAGCCCCAGCATTTT
-	TRBV28	-	TRBJ2-7	CASSLGGAVEYEQYF	TGTGCCAGCAGTTTGGGGGGCGCGGTGGAGTACGAGCAGTACTTC
TRBD1	TRBV29-1	few	TRBJ2-5	CSGKQGSQETQYF	TGCAGCGGGAAACAGGGGAGCCAAGAGACCCAGTACTTC
TRBD1	TRBV4-2	-	TRBJ2-5	CASSSRGTVQETQYF	TGTGCCAGCAGCTCCAGGGGGACAGTCCAAGAGACCCAGTACTTC
-	TRBV6-6	many	TRBJ2-1	CASKGPTNEQFF	TGTGCCAGCAAAGGCCCCACCAATGAGCAGTTCTTC
-	TRBV12-3/TRBV12-4	many	TRBJ2-2	CASSSYGQRNTGELFF	TGTGCCAGCAGTTCTTATGGGCAGAGAAACACCGGGGAGCTGTTTTTT
-	TRBV6-1	-	TRBJ1-6	CANNFLPGEESPLHF	TGTGCCAACAACTTCCTTCCAGGAGAGGAATCACCCCTCCACTTT
TRBD1	TRBV18	few	TRBJ1-5	CASSLTGQGGNQPQHF	TGTGCCAGCTCACTCACCGGACAGGGAGGCAATCAGCCCCAGCATTTT
-	TRBV20-1	-	TRBJ2-7	CSAIRPRDFEQYF	TGCAGTGCTATCCGGCCCCGGGATTTCGAGCAGTACTTC
TRBD1	TRBV29-1	few	TRBJ2-4	CSAGGPYSIQYF	TGCAGCGCAGGGGGCCCCTATAGCATTCAGTACTTC
-	TRBV12-3/TRBV12-4	-	TRBJ2-3	CASSLLAVDTQYF	TGTGCCAGCAGTTTGTTAGCGGTAGATACGCAGTATTTT
-	TRBV6-5	-	TRBJ2-7	CASSYPGTGYEQYF	TGTGCCAGCAGTTACCCGGGGACGGGTTACGAGCAGTACTTC
TRBD1	TRBV4-2	once	TRBJ2-7	CASSHRTGAPYEQYF	TGTGCCAGCAGCCACCGGACAGGGGCCCCCTACGAGCAGTACTTC
-	TRBV30	-	TRBJ1-2	CAWSVTNYGYTF	TGTGCCTGGAGTGTTACAAACTATGGCTACACCTTC
TRBD1	TRBV10-3	few	TRBJ1-2	CATRQGGSNYGYTF	TGTGCCACCCGCCAGGGGGGGAGCAACTATGGCTACACCTTC
TRBD2	TRBV15	-	TRBJ2-4	CATSRADTGGFTKNIQYF	TGTGCCACCAGCAGAGCCGATACGGGAGGATTCACCAAAAACATTCAGTACTTC
-	TRBV3-1	few	TRBJ2-1	CASSQGRDNEQFF	TGTGCCAGCAGCCAAGGTAGGGACAATGAGCAGTTCTTC
-	TRBV12-3/TRBV12-4	-	TRBJ2-2	CASRRDFEGPLFF	TGTGCCAGCAGACGGGACTTTGAGGGTCCTCTGTTTTTT
-	TRBV12-3/TRBV12-4	few	TRBJ1-2	CADPFGGVYGYTF	TGTGCCGACCCCTTCGGGGGAGTCTATGGCTACACCTTC
-	TRBV19	-	TRBJ2-2	CASSTSGIRTGELFF	TGTGCCAGTAGTACCTCGGGGATTCGCACCGGGGAGCTGTTTTTT
-	TRBV5-1	few	TRBJ2-3	CASSNLPRPSTDTQYF	TGCGCCAGCAGCAATCTGCCCCGCCCAAGCACAGATACGCAGTATTTT
-	TRBV4-2	few	TRBJ1-2	CASSQDRALANYGYTF	TGTGCCAGCAGCCAAGATCGGGCCTTAGCTAACTATGGCTACACCTTC
-	TRBV7-3	once	TRBJ2-1	CASSLRPSGPSYNEQFF	TGTGCCAGCAGCTTAAGGCCAAGCGGCCCCTCCTACAATGAGCAGTTCTTC
-	TRBV2	-	TRBJ2-1	CASSLRGSWRGNEQFF	TGTGCCAGCAGTTTGCGGGGTAGCTGGAGAGGCAATGAGCAGTTCTTC
TRBD1	TRBV9	-	TRBJ2-1	CASSDKGASPYNEQFF	TGTGCCAGCAGCGATAAGGGGGCGAGCCCCTACAATGAGCAGTTCTTC